This passage covers 7 T cell receptor beta chains from one sample sequenced in a study of T cells after yellow fever vaccination. MiXCR was run by TCRdb on the 5' RACE reads, yielding one entry per CDR3 protein. This sample has 500,000 to 700,000 distinct CDR3 sequences; 15% to 20% occur once, and the top ten carry roughly an eighth. This specimen consisted of PBMCs, obtained 15 days after the yellow fever booster vaccination. These receptors were taken from a man aged 25 to 40 who received the YFV17D yellow fever vaccine.

The chain is built from TRBV11-2 and TRBJ2-1; 10 bases map to TRBD2. Per the germline V gene, CDR1 is SGHAT and CDR2 is FQNNGV. V trimming: 3 bases; J trimming: 9 bases; junction bases outside the gene matches: 2. This CDR3 is 13 amino acids long. CDR3 in DNA: TGTGCCAGCAGCTTTAGCGGGAGGATTGAGCAGTTCTTC. Translation gives CASSFSGRIEQFF.

This clonotype was seen more than once but under ten times. This chain's CDR3 is CASSRQTQGYEQYF. CDR3 bases: TGCGCCAGCAGCCGCCAAACACAGGGATACGAGCAGTACTTC. The chain is built from TRBV4-3 and TRBJ2-7, with D perhaps TRBD1 (6 bases). Germline CDR1 reads LGHNA; CDR2 reads YSLEER. This CDR3 has 14 residues. Trimming stripped 4 bases from V and 4 bases from J, with 14 bases between.

This clonotype has more than one count but fewer than ten. V and J are TRBV15 and TRBJ1-6, with D possibly being TRBD1 (5 bases). Germline values: CDR1 LNHNV, CDR2 YYDKDF (reference sequence). This CDR3 contains 16 residues. Trimming stripped 1 base from V and 10 bases from J, with 17 bases between. CDR3 residues: CATSRGPRGEDSPLHF. CDR3 sequence (DNA): TGTGCCACCAGCAGAGGTCCGCGAGGGGAGGACTCACCCCTCCACTTT.

The chain employs TRBV12-3 or TRBV12-4 and TRBJ2-7, with D perhaps assigned TRBD1 or TRBD2 (5 bases each). V was clipped by 7 bases and J by 6 bases, with 19 bases between them. This CDR3 has 14 amino acids. For the CDR3, the DNA is TGTGCCAGCAACCTCGGGACCCACTATTTCGAGCAGTACTTC. Translated, it gives CASNLGTHYFEQYF.

The rearrangement links TRBV4-2 to TRBJ2-1; D remains ambiguous. This CDR3 is built from 18 residues. The germline CDR1 and CDR2 sequences are LGHNA and YNFKEQ. Trimming pared 3 bases from V and 0 bases from J, leaving 18 bases between. The CDR3 region has the DNA TGTGCCAGCAGCCAGTACCCCCCGAGGACCTCCTCCTACAATGAGCAGTTCTTC. As protein: CASSQYPPRTSSYNEQFF.

This clonotype was counted between two and nine times. The chain joins TRBV28 to TRBJ1-5; no reliable D call. Trimming shortened V by 7 bases and J by 4 bases, and 11 bases separated the two germline ends. CDR1 is MDHEN and CDR2 is SYDVKM in the germline V gene. The CDR3 consists of 13 residues. CDR3 in amino acids: CASTATYNQPQHF. The CDR3 nucleotides are TGTGCCAGCACGGCTACCTATAATCAGCCCCAGCATTTT.

The gene calls are TRBV6-2 or TRBV6-3 and TRBJ2-5; D tentatively fits TRBD1 or TRBD2 (6 bases each). CDR1 is MNHEY and CDR2 is SVGEGT in the germline V gene. The length of the CDR3 is 15 residues. Trimming removed 2 bases at V and 0 bases at J, with 10 bases between. The CDR3 sequence is CASSYEGGNQETQYF. In DNA form, the CDR3 reads TGTGCCAGCAGTTACGAGGGGGGAAACCAAGAGACCCAGTACTTC.